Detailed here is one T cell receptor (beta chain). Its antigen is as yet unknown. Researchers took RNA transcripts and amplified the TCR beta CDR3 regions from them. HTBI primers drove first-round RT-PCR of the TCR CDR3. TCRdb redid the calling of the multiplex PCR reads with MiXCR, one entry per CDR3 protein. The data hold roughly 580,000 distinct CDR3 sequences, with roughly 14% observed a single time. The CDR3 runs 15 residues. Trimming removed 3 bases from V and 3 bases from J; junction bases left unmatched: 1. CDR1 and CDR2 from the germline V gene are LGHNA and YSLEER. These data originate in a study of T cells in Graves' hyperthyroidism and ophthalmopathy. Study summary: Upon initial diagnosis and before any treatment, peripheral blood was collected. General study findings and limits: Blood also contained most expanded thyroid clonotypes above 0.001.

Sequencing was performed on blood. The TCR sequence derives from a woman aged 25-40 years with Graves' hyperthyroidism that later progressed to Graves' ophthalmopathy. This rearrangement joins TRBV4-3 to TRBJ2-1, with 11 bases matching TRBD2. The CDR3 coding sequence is TGCGCCAGCAGCCATACTAGCGGGAGCTACAATGAGCAGTTCTTC. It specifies CASSHTSGSYNEQFF.